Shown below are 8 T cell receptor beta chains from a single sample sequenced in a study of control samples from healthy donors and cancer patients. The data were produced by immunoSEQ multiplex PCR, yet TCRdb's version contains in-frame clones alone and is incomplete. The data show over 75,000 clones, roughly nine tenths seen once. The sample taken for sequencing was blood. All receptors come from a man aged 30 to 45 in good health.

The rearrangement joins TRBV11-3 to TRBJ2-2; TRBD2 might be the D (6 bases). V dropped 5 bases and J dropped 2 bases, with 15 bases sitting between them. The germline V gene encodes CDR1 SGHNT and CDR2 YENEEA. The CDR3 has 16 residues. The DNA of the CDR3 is TGTGCCAGCAGCCGGGAGAGACAAGGAAACACCGGGGAGCTGTTTTTT. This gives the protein CASSRERQGNTGELFF.

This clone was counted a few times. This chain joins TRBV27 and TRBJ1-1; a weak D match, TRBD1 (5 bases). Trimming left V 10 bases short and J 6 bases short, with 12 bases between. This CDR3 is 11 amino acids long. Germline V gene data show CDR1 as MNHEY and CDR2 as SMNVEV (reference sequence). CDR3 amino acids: CATIAGAEAFF. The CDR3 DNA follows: TGTGCCACCATAGCGGGGGCTGAAGCTTTCTTT.

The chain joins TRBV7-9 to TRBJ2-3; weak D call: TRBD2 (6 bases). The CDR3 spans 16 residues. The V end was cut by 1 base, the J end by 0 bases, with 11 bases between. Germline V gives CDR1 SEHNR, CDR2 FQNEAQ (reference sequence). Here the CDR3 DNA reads TGTGCCAGCAGCTTAGAAGCGGGCCCTAGCACAGATACGCAGTATTTT. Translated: CASSLEAGPSTDTQYF.

The CDR3 nucleotides read TGTGCCAGCAGCCCGGGGCAGGCGCAGCCCGAAGCTTTCTTT. Its translation: CASSPGQAQPEAFF. The chain has TRBV11-1 and TRBJ1-1, with D possibly matching TRBD1 (5 bases). Germline-derived CDR1 and CDR2 are SGHAT and FQDESV (reference sequence). The CDR3 covers 14 residues. V lost 5 bases to trimming and J lost 8 bases, with 18 bases between them.

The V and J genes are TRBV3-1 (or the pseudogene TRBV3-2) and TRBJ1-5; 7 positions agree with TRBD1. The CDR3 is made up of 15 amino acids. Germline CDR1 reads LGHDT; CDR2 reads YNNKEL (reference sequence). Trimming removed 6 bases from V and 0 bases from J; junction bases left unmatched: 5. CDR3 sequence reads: CASSLRQGSNQPQHF. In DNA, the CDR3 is TGTGCCAGCAGTCTTCGACAGGGTAGCAATCAGCCCCAGCATTTT.

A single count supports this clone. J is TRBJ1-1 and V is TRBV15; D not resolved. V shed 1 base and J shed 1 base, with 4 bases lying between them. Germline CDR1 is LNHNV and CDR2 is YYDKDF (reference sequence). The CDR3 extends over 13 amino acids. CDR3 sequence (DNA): TGTGCCACCAGCAGAGTACGGAACACTGAAGCTTTCTTT. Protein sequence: CATSRVRNTEAFF.

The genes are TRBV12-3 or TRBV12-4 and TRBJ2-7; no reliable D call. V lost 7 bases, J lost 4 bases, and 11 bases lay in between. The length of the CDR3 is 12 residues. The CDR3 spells CASTTGKYEQYF. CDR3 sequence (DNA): TGTGCCAGCACCACGGGTAAATACGAGCAGTACTTC.

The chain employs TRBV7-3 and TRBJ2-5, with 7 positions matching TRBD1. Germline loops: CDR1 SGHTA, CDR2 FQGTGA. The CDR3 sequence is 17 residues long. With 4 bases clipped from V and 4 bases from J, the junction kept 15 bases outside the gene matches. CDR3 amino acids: CASSSYGTAVFGETQYF. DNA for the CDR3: TGTGCCAGCAGCTCGTACGGGACAGCAGTTTTCGGAGAGACCCAGTACTTC.